Included here is one TCR beta chain sequence, with context. Its antigen is currently unknown. This record comes from a study of T cells in Graves' hyperthyroidism and ophthalmopathy. The study left out patients who had uncontrolled infection, other autoimmune disease, pregnancy or lactation. From germline, CDR1 is SGHTA and CDR2 FQGNSA. The germline V and J ends were trimmed by 0 bases and 9 bases, with 18 bases remaining between them. The CDR3 loop spans 16 amino acids. Study-wide findings and caveats: With a median lead of approximately 6 months before onset, the model predicted ophthalmopathy. Ophthalmopathy stood apart from stable hyperthyroidism in a 13 V-J model. Most thyroid clonotypes with frequency above 0.001 were detected in blood.

The CDR3 regions of TCR beta were amplified from RNA transcripts. The HTBI set primed first-round TCR CDR3 RT-PCR. From the multiplex PCR reads, TCRdb called clonotypes with MiXCR, one entry per CDR3 protein. The sample has about 350,000 distinct CDR3 sequences, approximately 15% seen once. This rearrangement joins TRBV7-2 to TRBJ2-1; D possibly corresponds to TRBD2 (5 bases). The source of this sequence is a woman in her thirties with Graves' hyperthyroidism. The sample comprised blood. For the CDR3, the DNA is TGTGCCAGCAGCTTAGCCTGGACTCCTCCGACCGGTGAGCAGTTCTTC. It encodes CASSLAWTPPTGEQFF.